These 18 T cell receptor beta chains originate from one sample sequenced in a study of metastatic and nonmetastatic thyroid tumors. MiXCR was used by TCRdb to re-call the PCR reads. The sample holds tens of thousands of clones, under 30% seen once. Among the patients, none had received any treatment before thyroid surgery. Sequenced: blood. The receptors originated from a male donor with papillary thyroid cancer or a benign thyroid nodule (not recorded which). Some clones in this sample may be carry-over from other donors' samples.

The CDR3 bases are TGTGCCAGCAGTTACACAACAGTTCGGGAGACCCAGTACTTC. Protein: CASSYTTVRETQYF. The chain has TRBV6-2 or TRBV6-3 and TRBJ2-5, with no clear D. The CDR3 sequence is 14 residues long. The germline CDR1 and CDR2 sequences are MNHEY and SVGEGT. Trimming took off 2 bases at V and 5 bases at J, with 12 bases between the two ends.

The rearrangement joins TRBV6-2 or TRBV6-3 to TRBJ2-3; 9 bases align to TRBD2. The CDR3 has 17 amino acids. Germline CDR1 is MNHEY and CDR2 is SVGEGT. J lost 4 bases, V lost 5 bases, and 13 bases had no gene match. The chain's CDR3 is CASSRQAREGVADTQYF. For the CDR3, the DNA is TGTGCCAGCAGTCGCCAGGCGCGGGAGGGAGTTGCAGATACGCAGTATTTT.

V gene TRBV6-1 combines with J gene TRBJ2-7; tentative D call: TRBD1 (6 bases). The CDR3 contains 14 residues. V was cut by 2 bases and J by 4 bases, with 12 bases left in between. Germline V gives CDR1 MNHNS, CDR2 SASEGT. CDR3 loop: CASSESPQGYEQYF. In DNA form, the CDR3 reads TGTGCCAGCAGTGAATCCCCACAGGGATACGAGCAGTACTTC.

This clone is labeled medium-sized (0.01 to 0.1%). The genes are TRBV12-5 and TRBJ2-5, with 10 bases aligning to TRBD1. This CDR3 spans 13 amino acids. CDR1 LGHNT and CDR2 FRNRAP come from the germline V gene. Trimming took 6 bases from V and 5 from J; bases not matched to a gene: 3. CDR3 sequence (DNA): TGTGCTAGTGGCCGGGACAGGGGTGAGACCCAGTACTTC. Protein: CASGRDRGETQYF.

The CDR3 loop is CASRPDTISGNTIYF. The CDR3 DNA follows: TGTGCCAGTAGACCGGACACCATCTCTGGAAACACCATATATTTT. The chain links TRBV19 to TRBJ1-3; the D gene is possibly TRBD1 (5 bases). The length of the CDR3 is 15 residues. The V end lost 6 bases, the J end lost 0 bases, and 12 bases lay between the germline ends. CDR1 and CDR2 from the germline V gene are LNHDA and SQIVND (reference sequence).

This clone is labeled medium-sized. The genes are TRBV20-1 and TRBJ2-3; 7 bases map to TRBD1. The ends lost 5 bases at V and 0 bases at J; junction bases unmatched: 8. Germline V gene sequence: CDR1 DFQATT, CDR2 SNEGSKA (reference sequence). The length of the CDR3 is 15 residues. The CDR3 sequence is CSAPVRDRSTDTQYF. Here the CDR3 DNA reads TGCAGTGCTCCCGTCCGGGACAGAAGCACAGATACGCAGTATTTT.

The gene calls are TRBV4-1 and TRBJ2-7; D is unclear. The germline gives CDR1 MGHRA, CDR2 YSYEKL. The V and J ends lost 3 bases and 2 bases respectively, with 11 bases between them. This CDR3 is built from 14 residues. CDR3 in DNA: TGCGCCAGCAGCCAGCCCGGGCCCCCCTACGAGCAGTACTTC. It specifies CASSQPGPPYEQYF.

V gene TRBV5-1 combines with J gene TRBJ1-1, with D uncertain. The germline gives CDR1 SGHRS, CDR2 YFSETQ. Deletions cut 5 bases from V and 4 bases from J, with 24 bases between. The CDR3 spans 17 residues. DNA of the CDR3: TGCGCCAGCAGACCCATATTTCAGTGGCCCGGCGGCACTGAAGCTTTCTTT. Protein sequence: CASRPIFQWPGGTEAFF. The variable domain in full, completed from reference TRBV5-1 and TRBJ1-1, reads KAGVTQTPRYLIKTRGQQVTLSCSPISGHRSVSWYQQTPGQGLQFLFEYFSETQRNKGNFPGRFSGRQFSNSRSEMNVSTLELGDSALYLCASRPIFQWPGGTEAFFGQGTRLTVV.

This clone was detected a few times. This rearrangement joins TRBV7-2 to TRBJ1-6, with D perhaps matching TRBD1 (5 bases). The germline V gene has CDR1 SGHTA and CDR2 FQGNSA. Trimming removed 7 bases at V and 9 bases at J, with 10 bases between. The CDR3 sequence is 12 residues long. The CDR3 coding sequence is TGTGCCAGCACCCCGGGGGGTTCACCCCTCCACTTT. Translating it yields CASTPGGSPLHF.

This clone is termed medium-sized. The chain links TRBV6-5 to TRBJ2-1; D possibly corresponds to TRBD2 (5 bases). The V end was cut by 4 bases, the J end by 4 bases, with 17 bases between. This CDR3 is built from 16 residues. Germline loops: CDR1 MNHEY, CDR2 SVGAGI. In DNA form, the CDR3 reads TGTGCCAGCAGTTTAGTTGAGGGAAGGGCTTACAATGAGCAGTTCTTC. Its protein is CASSLVEGRAYNEQFF.

The chain employs TRBV19 and TRBJ1-3; TRBD1 matches 7 bases. The CDR3 consists of 16 residues. Germline CDR1 reads LNHDA; CDR2 reads SQIVND (reference sequence). With V trimmed by 6 bases and J by 2 bases, 10 bases remained unmatched. The CDR3 here is CASRRQGLGTGNTIYF. CDR3 sequence (DNA): TGTGCCAGTAGACGACAGGGCTTAGGGACTGGAAACACCATATATTTT. Full variable domain (missing parts from reference TRBV19 and TRBJ1-3): DGGITQSPKYLFRKEGQNVTLSCEQNLNHDAMYWYRQDPGQGLRLIYYSQIVNDFQKGDIAEGYSVSREKKESFPLTVTSAQKNPTAFYLCASRRQGLGTGNTIYFGEGSWLTVV.

This clone was detected a few times. The genes are TRBV27 and TRBJ1-1; D unresolved. Trimming shortened V by 2 bases and J by 1 base, and 5 bases separated the two germline ends. Germline loops: CDR1 MNHEY, CDR2 SMNVEV (reference sequence). The CDR3 loop spans 13 amino acids. The CDR3 reads CASSLQGNTEAFF. The CDR3 DNA sequence: TGTGCCAGCAGTTTACAAGGGAACACTGAAGCTTTCTTT.

This clone was picked up many times. The chain couples TRBV27 to TRBJ2-7; 9 bases are a match to TRBD2. V lost 6 bases and J lost 4; bases outside the gene matches: 13. This CDR3 has 16 amino acids. CDR1 is MNHEY and CDR2 is SMNVEV in the germline V gene (reference sequence). CDR3 coding DNA: TGTGCCAGCAGCTATAGCGGGAGCCACTCTGGATACGAGCAGTACTTC. This translates into CASSYSGSHSGYEQYF.

This clone was seen just once. The chain links TRBV5-1 to TRBJ1-2, with TRBD1 identical over 7 bases. V lost 4 bases to trimming and J lost 8 bases; unmatched junction nucleotides: 8. The CDR3 extends over 13 amino acids. The V gene's germline CDR1 is SGHRS and CDR2 YFSETQ. The CDR3 loop reads CASSQDRSVGYTF. The CDR3 DNA follows: TGCGCCAGCAGCCAGGACAGGTCTGTCGGCTACACCTTC.

The chain uses TRBV11-3 and TRBJ1-4; the D gene is possibly TRBD1 (6 bases). Germline loops: CDR1 SGHNT, CDR2 YENEEA. The V and J ends lost 4 bases and 6 bases respectively, with 12 bases between them. This CDR3 region has 14 residues. The CDR3 DNA reads TGTGCCAGCAGCTCAGGGGCACTATATGAAAAACTGTTTTTT. Its translation is CASSSGALYEKLFF.

This clone was counted between two and nine times. The V and J genes are TRBV20-1 and TRBJ1-2; TRBD1 agrees at 7 bases. After removal of 3 bases from V and 3 bases from J, the junction contained 4 bases not matched to a gene. The germline gives CDR1 DFQATT, CDR2 SNEGSKA (reference sequence). This CDR3 contains 13 residues. The CDR3 here is CSASHGTDYGYTF. CDR3 DNA sequence: TGCAGTGCTAGCCACGGGACAGACTATGGCTACACCTTC.

This clone was observed once. The J gene is TRBJ1-2, the V gene TRBV7-3; TRBD1 matches 11 bases. Unmatched junction bases numbered 3, after V lost 2 bases and J lost 4 bases. The CDR3 is made up of 15 amino acids. Germline values: CDR1 SGHTA, CDR2 FQGTGA. As DNA, the CDR3 is TGTGCCAGCAGCTTAGATGGGACAGGGGGCTATGGCTACACCTTC. This encodes CASSLDGTGGYGYTF. Using reference TRBV7-3 and TRBJ1-2 for the parts outside the CDR3, the full variable domain is GAGVSQTPSNKVTEKGKYVELRCDPISGHTALYWYRQSLGQGPEFLIYFQGTGAADDSGLPNDRFFAVRPEGSVSTLKIQRTERGDSAVYLCASSLDGTGGYGYTFGSGTRLTVV.

J is TRBJ2-2 and V is TRBV11-2, with a possible D match to TRBD1 (6 bases). The germline V gene has CDR1 SGHAT and CDR2 FQNNGV. Trimming pared 5 bases from V and 0 bases from J, leaving 13 bases between. The CDR3 contains 16 residues. The CDR3 DNA reads TGTGCCAGCAGCCAATTACAGGGCGCGAACACCGGGGAGCTGTTTTTT. Protein sequence: CASSQLQGANTGELFF.